The clone carrying this TCR beta chain has a single count. Germline V gene lookup returns CDR1 SGHRS and CDR2 YFSETQ. The CDR3 runs to 16 residues. Deletions cut 4 bases from V and 3 bases from J, with 16 bases between. This specimen belongs to a study of blood T cell repertoires in COVID-19. The wider study: The study drew acute and convalescent COVID-19 samples from the United States, Italy and Spain. Sources were T cells, B-cell-depleted T cells, or PBMCs; the material itself was cDNA or gDNA.

The authors' processing: Estimation of nucleated cell counts relied on the amplification of reference gene primers. Some clones are missing from TCRdb's copy, which holds only in-frame ones; the method was immunoSEQ multiplex PCR. The V and J calls and clone size are taken from that table; D and trimming were inferred from the DNA. This sample carries 30,000 to 40,000 clones, about 89% of them seen once, and the ten largest clones take 15% to 17%. The sample was peripheral blood. The chain couples TRBV5-1 to TRBJ1-4; D perhaps matches TRBD1 (5 bases). The sequence derives from a woman aged 25 to 39 in a cohort sampled during active COVID-19. CDR3 DNA: TGCGCCAGCAGCCCGCTCGGACAACAGGCTAATGAAAAACTGTTTTTT. It is translated as CASSPLGQQANEKLFF.